This T cell receptor beta chain was identified in a study of OX40 agonist ivuxolimab in advanced cancers. This clone is classed as medium-sized. Only in-frame clones appear in the TCRdb table, and some are missing; sequencing was by immunoSEQ multiplex PCR. The repertoire holds 50,000 or so clones, approximately 95% seen once, with approximately 25% in the top ten. Sequenced material: CD4+ or CD8+ T cells sorted from blood, taken in a trial of the OX40 agonist ivuxolimab. The TCR originated in an adult with an advanced solid tumor such as melanoma, head and neck, liver or kidney cancer.

Written as DNA, the CDR3 is TGCGCCAGCAGCCCTCGGGACAGGGTGCGAATGGATAGCAATCAGCCCCAGCATTTT. It translates to CASSPRDRVRMDSNQPQHF. This rearrangement joins TRBV4-3 to TRBJ1-5; 9 positions agree with TRBD1. Trimming took 4 bases from V and 0 from J; bases not matched to a gene: 13. Germline V gene data show CDR1 as LGHNA and CDR2 as YSLEER. CDR3 length: 19 residues.